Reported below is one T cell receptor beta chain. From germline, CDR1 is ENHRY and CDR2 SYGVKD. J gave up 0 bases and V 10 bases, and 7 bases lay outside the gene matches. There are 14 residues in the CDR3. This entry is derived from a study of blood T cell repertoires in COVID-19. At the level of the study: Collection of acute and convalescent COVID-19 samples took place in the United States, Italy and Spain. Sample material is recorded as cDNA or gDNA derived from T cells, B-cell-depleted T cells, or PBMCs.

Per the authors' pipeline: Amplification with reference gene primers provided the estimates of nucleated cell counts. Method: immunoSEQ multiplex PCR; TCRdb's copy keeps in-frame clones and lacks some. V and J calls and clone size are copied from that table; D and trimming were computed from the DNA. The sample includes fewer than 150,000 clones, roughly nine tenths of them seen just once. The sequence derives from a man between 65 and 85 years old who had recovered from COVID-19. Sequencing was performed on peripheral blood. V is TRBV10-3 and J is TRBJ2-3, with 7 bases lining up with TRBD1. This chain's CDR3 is CATRGTESTDTQYF. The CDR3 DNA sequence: TGTGCCACTCGAGGGACAGAGAGCACAGATACGCAGTATTTT.